Shown below are 24 T cell receptor beta chains from a single sample sequenced in a study of blood T cell repertoires in COVID-19. Method: immunoSEQ multiplex PCR; TCRdb's copy keeps in-frame clones and lacks some. The sample shows roughly 400,000 clones, about 88% of them seen only once. Sequencing was done on a sample of PBMCs or T cells enriched from blood (not recorded which). These receptors all come from a woman aged 18-29 years who had been exposed to COVID-19.

The V gene is TRBV11-2, the J gene TRBJ1-6; 8 nucleotides align to TRBD1. V shed 0 bases and J 9 bases; nucleotides not matched to a gene: 7. Germline CDR1 and CDR2: SGHAT and FQNNGV. This CDR3 has 16 residues. The CDR3 DNA follows: TGTGCCAGCAGCTTAGAGGGCCAGGGGGCAGGTTCACCCCTCCACTTT. Amino acid sequence: CASSLEGQGAGSPLHF.

V gene TRBV18 combines with J gene TRBJ2-3, with a possible D match to TRBD2 (6 bases). The germline V and J ends were trimmed by 5 bases and 3 bases, with 15 bases remaining between them. The germline V gene encodes CDR1 KGHSH and CDR2 LQKENI. The CDR3 covers 15 residues. The CDR3 is CASSNLGGETDTQYF. The DNA for the CDR3 is TGTGCCAGCTCAAATCTTGGAGGGGAGACAGATACGCAGTATTTT.

The V gene is TRBV11-3, the J gene TRBJ2-7; D gene unclear. Trimming stripped 1 base from V and 0 bases from J, with 13 bases between. Germline V gene lookup returns CDR1 SGHNT and CDR2 YENEEA. This CDR3 is 16 amino acids long. The CDR3: CASSLGGTQSSYEQYF. The CDR3 DNA reads as TGTGCCAGCAGCTTAGGCGGTACGCAGAGCTCCTACGAGCAGTACTTC.

The chain combines TRBV29-1 with TRBJ1-3; D not certain. Trimming left V 0 bases short and J 1 base short, with 4 bases between. Germline CDR1 is SQVTM and CDR2 is ANQGSEA. The CDR3 length is 13 residues. The CDR3 protein is CSVEDRSGNTIYF. In nucleotides, the CDR3 is TGCAGCGTTGAAGATAGATCTGGAAACACCATATATTTT.

The gene calls are TRBV11-1 and TRBJ2-2, with D tentatively TRBD2 (6 bases). The ends were cut back, 5 bases at V and 6 bases at J, with 10 bases in the middle. The CDR3 sequence is 13 residues long. CDR1 and CDR2 from the germline V gene are SGHAT and FQDESV (reference sequence). CDR3 residues: CASSLTSPGELFF. CDR3 DNA: TGTGCCAGCAGCCTAACTAGCCCCGGGGAGCTGTTTTTT.

The CDR3 loop is CASSRGTSGSLASYEQYF. DNA for the CDR3: TGTGCCAGCAGCAGAGGGACTAGCGGGAGCCTAGCTTCCTACGAGCAGTACTTC. V usage is TRBV7-8 and J usage is TRBJ2-7, with 14 bases identical to TRBD2. Germline V gene lookup returns CDR1 SGHVS and CDR2 FQNEAQ. The CDR3 extends over 18 amino acids. Germline trimming cut 5 bases from V and 1 base from J; bases unmatched to any gene: 10.

The chain links TRBV5-1 to TRBJ2-1; D possibly corresponds to TRBD2 (6 bases). In germline, CDR1 is SGHRS, CDR2 YFSETQ. V lost 4 bases to trimming and J lost 4 bases, with 15 bases between them. The CDR3 runs to 15 residues. The DNA for the CDR3 is TGCGCCAGCAGCATCGGTAGGGACTCGTACAATGAGCAGTTCTTC. Translated, it gives CASSIGRDSYNEQFF.

The rearrangement uses TRBV9 and TRBJ2-4; no reliable D call. V was clipped by 0 bases and J by 6 bases, with 13 bases between them. CDR1 is SGDLS, CDR2 YYNGEE, per germline. This CDR3 contains 15 residues. CDR3 loop: CASSVAGEPGNIQYF. CDR3 coding DNA: TGTGCCAGCAGCGTAGCTGGTGAGCCAGGAAACATTCAGTACTTC.

The chain uses TRBV7-6 and TRBJ2-5; 7 bases are a match to TRBD1. Germline V gene sequence: CDR1 SGHVS, CDR2 FNYEAQ. V shed 5 bases and J 4 bases; nucleotides not matched to a gene: 13. The CDR3 totals 16 residues. CDR3 nucleotides: TGTGCCAGCAGCCGAGGGGGCAGGCGGTTAGGAGAGACCCAGTACTTC. It encodes CASSRGGRRLGETQYF.

In its sample, this clone was seen a few times. The chain has TRBV21-1 and TRBJ2-7; the table's D call, TRBD1, was not checked against the DNA. TRBV21-1 is deemed a pseudogene. This CDR3 is built from 13 residues. CDR3 sequence: CASPDRGLREQYF. In DNA form, the CDR3 reads TGTGCCAGCCCCGACAGGGGCTTACGCGAGCAGTACTTC.

The chain carries TRBV13 and TRBJ2-5, with a tentative D call TRBD1 (5 bases). Per germline, CDR1 PRHDT and CDR2 FYEKMQ (reference sequence). This CDR3 contains 13 residues. Trimming took off 3 bases at V and 3 bases at J, with 8 bases between the two ends. In nucleotides, the CDR3 is TGTGCCAGCAGCTTGGGGCGGAAAGAGACCCAGTACTTC. Its translation: CASSLGRKETQYF. Filled out from reference TRBV13 and TRBJ2-5, the complete variable domain reads AAGVIQSPRHLIKEKRETATLKCYPIPRHDTVYWYQQGPGQDPQFLISFYEKMQSDKGSIPDRFSAQQFSDYHSELNMSSLELGDSALYFCASSLGRKETQYFGPGTRLLVL.

This clone was detected only a few times. V is TRBV19 and J is TRBJ1-1; D is undetermined. The CDR3 covers 15 residues. The germline V gene encodes CDR1 LNHDA and CDR2 SQIVND (reference sequence). V was shortened by 3 bases and J by 3 bases, with 14 bases between the two germline ends. The DNA for the CDR3 is TGTGCCAGTAGTATTAGGTGGAGGGTTGACACTGAAGCTTTCTTT. It specifies CASSIRWRVDTEAFF.

In nucleotides, the CDR3 is TGTGCCACCAGGGGGGGATCGGCATACAATGAGCAGTTCTTC. Residues: CATRGGSAYNEQFF. The chain joins TRBV24-1 to TRBJ2-1; weak D call: TRBD2 (6 bases). This CDR3 has 14 residues. The germline gives CDR1 KGHDR, CDR2 SFDVKD. Trimming removed 7 bases from V and 4 bases from J, with 13 bases in between.

V and J are TRBV19 and TRBJ1-5, with TRBD1 matching over 9 bases. Germline CDR1 and CDR2: LNHDA and SQIVND (reference sequence). V gave up 3 bases and J gave up 4 bases; unmatched junction bases: 4. The CDR3 is made up of 15 amino acids. The CDR3 nucleotides read TGTGCCAGTAGTATGGGACAGGGTTGGAATCAGCCCCAGCATTTT. Translated, it gives CASSMGQGWNQPQHF.

The chain couples TRBV4-1 to TRBJ1-2; 8 nucleotides line up with TRBD1. V was clipped by 5 bases and J by 2 bases; unmatched bases: 10. The CDR3 is 16 residues long. The germline gives CDR1 MGHRA, CDR2 YSYEKL. The CDR3 region is CASSGIWTGSNYGYTF. The CDR3 DNA reads TGCGCCAGCAGCGGTATTTGGACAGGGTCAAACTATGGCTACACCTTC.

The V call is TRBV30, the J call TRBJ2-7; 10 nucleotides match TRBD2. Germline CDR1 reads GTSNPN; CDR2 reads SVGIG (reference sequence). The ends lost 5 bases at V and 4 bases at J; junction bases unmatched: 14. The CDR3 sequence is 16 residues long. The CDR3 reads CAWAGGLAGAYYEQYF. Written as DNA, the CDR3 is TGTGCCTGGGCCGGAGGGCTAGCGGGAGCCTATTACGAGCAGTACTTC.

The CDR3 is CASSVLGTGVSPLHF. In DNA, the CDR3 is TGTGCCAGCAGTGTCCTCGGGACAGGGGTCTCACCCCTCCACTTT. The rearrangement uses TRBV28 and TRBJ1-6; the match to TRBD1 covers 10 bases. CDR1 is MDHEN and CDR2 is SYDVKM in the germline V gene. The CDR3 is made up of 15 amino acids. V lost 5 bases and J lost 10; bases outside the gene matches: 8.

The chain couples TRBV11-1 to TRBJ1-6; 7 bases fit TRBD1. V was clipped by 6 bases and J by 3 bases; unmatched bases: 8. From germline, CDR1 is SGHAT and CDR2 FQDESV (reference sequence). The CDR3 spans 16 residues. CDR3 loop: CASSSTWTGYNSPLHF. The CDR3 DNA reads as TGTGCCAGCAGTTCTACCTGGACAGGCTATAATTCACCCCTCCACTTT. Full variable domain (outside the CDR3, taken from reference TRBV11-1 and TRBJ1-6): EAEVAQSPRYKITEKSQAVAFWCDPISGHATLYWYRQILGQGPELLVQFQDESVVDDSQLPKDRFSAERLKGVDSTLKIQPAELGDSAMYLCASSSTWTGYNSPLHFGNGTRLTVT.

This clone showed up just a few times. The chain couples TRBV24-1 to TRBJ2-3, with 8 bases aligning to TRBD2. The germline CDR1 and CDR2 sequences are KGHDR and SFDVKD. Germline trimming cut 6 bases from V and 6 bases from J; bases unmatched to any gene: 4. CDR3 size: 13 residues. In DNA, the CDR3 is TGTGCCACCAGTCGACTAGCGACGGATACGCAGTATTTT. It is translated as CATSRLATDTQYF.

The V and J genes are TRBV4-3 and TRBJ1-2; 8 bases match TRBD1. Germline trimming cut 3 bases from V and 8 bases from J; bases unmatched to any gene: 14. The germline gives CDR1 LGHNA, CDR2 YSLEER. The length of the CDR3 is 16 residues. The CDR3 DNA sequence: TGCGCCAGCAGCCAGGACAGGGCGGTGGCTGGGGACGGCTACACCTTC. Amino acids: CASSQDRAVAGDGYTF.

The chain carries TRBV29-1 and TRBJ2-5; possible D gene TRBD2, 5 bases. This CDR3 is built from 15 residues. Trimming pared 7 bases from V and 0 bases from J, leaving 18 bases between. The V gene's germline CDR1 is SQVTM and CDR2 ANQGSEA. CDR3 protein: CSALKQPGYQETQYF. As DNA, the CDR3 is TGCAGCGCCCTTAAGCAGCCGGGGTACCAAGAGACCCAGTACTTC.

This clone showed up just once. This chain links TRBV5-8 with TRBJ2-7; possibly TRBD1 for D (6 bases). The CDR3 extends over 15 amino acids. Germline CDR1 SGHTS, CDR2 YDEGEE. Trimming took off 0 bases at V and 2 bases at J, with 12 bases between the two ends. The DNA for the CDR3 is TGTGCCAGCAGCTTGGCCGGACAGCCTACCTACGAGCAGTACTTC. Translating gives CASSLAGQPTYEQYF.

J is TRBJ2-3 and V is TRBV5-4, with TRBD2 matching over 10 bases. Trimming cost V 4 bases and J 1 base; bases outside gene matches: 6. Germline V gene sequence: CDR1 SGHNT, CDR2 YYREEE (reference sequence). The CDR3 has 16 amino acids. CDR3 DNA: TGTGCCAGCAGCCAGGGAGCGGGGGGGCGCACAGATACGCAGTATTTT. It translates to CASSQGAGGRTDTQYF.

The rearrangement uses TRBV5-5 and TRBJ2-1, with D maybe TRBD2 (6 bases). Between the trimmed V and J ends, which lost 2 bases and 0 bases, there was a span of 12 bases. Germline V gives CDR1 SGHKS, CDR2 YYEKEE (reference sequence). The CDR3 totals 16 residues. CDR3 sequence reads: CASSLTHGSSYNEQFF. The CDR3 bases are TGTGCCAGCAGCTTAACCCACGGGAGCTCCTACAATGAGCAGTTCTTC.